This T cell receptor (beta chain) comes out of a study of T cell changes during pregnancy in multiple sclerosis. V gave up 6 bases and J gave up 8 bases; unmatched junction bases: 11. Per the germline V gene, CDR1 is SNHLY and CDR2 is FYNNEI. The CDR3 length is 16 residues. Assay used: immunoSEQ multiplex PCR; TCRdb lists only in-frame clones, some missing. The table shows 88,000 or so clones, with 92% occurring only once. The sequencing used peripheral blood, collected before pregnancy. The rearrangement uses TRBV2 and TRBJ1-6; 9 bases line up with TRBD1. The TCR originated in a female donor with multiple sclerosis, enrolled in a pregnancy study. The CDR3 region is CASRPQGANSYSPLHF. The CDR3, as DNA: TGTGCCAGCAGGCCACAGGGGGCGAATTCCTATTCACCCCTCCACTTT.